The 9 T cell receptor beta chains listed next were all sequenced from one sample in a study of Graves' ophthalmopathy and Graves' hyperthyroidism. RNA transcripts were the template, and TCR beta CDR3 regions were amplified from them. HTBI primers served in a first-round RT-PCR, which a second-round multiplex PCR followed. TCRdb recomputed calls from the multiplex PCR reads with MiXCR, one row per CDR3 protein. This sample carries about 240,000 distinct CDR3 sequences, around 50% of them seen once, and the ten largest clones take less than 60%. The sequenced material came from peripheral blood. Every receptor here comes from an adult man with Graves' ophthalmopathy.

V and J are TRBV5-4 and TRBJ1-1; tentatively, D is TRBD1 (6 bases). Germline V CDR1 and CDR2: SGHNT, YYREEE (reference sequence). The CDR3 is made up of 15 amino acids. Trimming removed 4 bases at V and 3 bases at J, with 16 bases between. CDR3 sequence reads: CASSPVWGRDTEAFF. The CDR3 bases are TGTGCCAGCAGCCCGGTCTGGGGGCGCGACACTGAAGCTTTCTTT.

The chain couples TRBV6-2 or TRBV6-3 to TRBJ2-7; a weak D match, TRBD1 (6 bases). The germline CDR1 and CDR2 sequences are MNHEY and SVGEGT. Trimming stripped 6 bases from V and 2 bases from J, with 17 bases between. The CDR3 is made up of 15 amino acids. CDR3 DNA sequence: TGTGCCAGCAGCGTGTGGGAAGGGGGAGCCTACGAGCAGTACTTC. Translation: CASSVWEGGAYEQYF.

Of note for this clonotype: A much larger clone differs by one base, so this may be a read error. The chain is built from TRBV29-1 and TRBJ1-1; D is possibly TRBD1 (5 bases). V was pared by 8 bases and J by 5 bases, with 12 bases between. The CDR3 spans 11 residues. Germline loops: CDR1 SQVTM, CDR2 ANQGSEA. As DNA, the CDR3 is TGCAGCATTGGGAGGGGTACTGAAGCTTTCTTT. Its protein is CSIGRGTEAFF.

This clonotype occurred a few times. V usage is TRBV7-3 and J usage is TRBJ2-2, with D perhaps TRBD1 (5 bases). The CDR3 is made up of 13 amino acids. Germline loops: CDR1 SGHTA, CDR2 FQGTGA. With 2 bases removed from V and 6 bases from J, the gap between germline ends came to 7 bases. The CDR3 here is CASSLEGAGELFF. DNA of the CDR3: TGTGCCAGCAGCTTAGAAGGGGCCGGGGAGCTGTTTTTT.

In this sample, this clonotype turned up a few times. This chain uses TRBV2 with TRBJ2-7; TRBD1 might be the D (6 bases). CDR3 length: 15 amino acids. The germline V and J ends were trimmed by 3 bases and 1 base, with 13 bases remaining between them. Germline V lookup: CDR1 SNHLY, CDR2 FYNNEI. CDR3 in amino acids: CASSDMGTPSYEQYF. In DNA form, the CDR3 reads TGTGCCAGCAGTGATATGGGGACACCATCCTACGAGCAGTACTTC.

This clonotype was detected a few times. The CDR3 loop is CASSSKGRLNTEAFF. The CDR3 DNA sequence: TGTGCCAGCAGTTCCAAAGGACGGCTTAACACTGAAGCTTTCTTT. The V and J genes are TRBV12-3 or TRBV12-4 and TRBJ1-1; D is unclear. The length of the CDR3 is 15 residues. Trimming pared 4 bases from V and 2 bases from J, leaving 14 bases between.

The chain joins TRBV12-3 or TRBV12-4 to TRBJ2-2; D not certain. V dropped 3 bases and J dropped 4 bases, with 9 bases sitting between them. This CDR3 is 14 amino acids long. The CDR3 sequence is CASSLNRATGELFF. For the CDR3, the DNA is TGTGCCAGCAGTTTGAACAGAGCCACCGGGGAGCTGTTTTTT.

The V call is TRBV9, the J call TRBJ1-1, with 7 nucleotides matching TRBD1. The CDR3 is 16 amino acids. Germline V gene data show CDR1 as SGDLS and CDR2 as YYNGEE. The ends lost 6 bases at V and 1 base at J; junction bases unmatched: 12. This CDR3 is CASNDQPGQRNTEAFF. The CDR3 nucleotides are TGTGCCAGCAACGACCAACCGGGACAGAGGAACACTGAAGCTTTCTTT.

The V and J genes are TRBV7-3 and TRBJ1-2; possibly TRBD1 for D (5 bases). This CDR3 region has 16 residues. Germline V CDR1 and CDR2: SGHTA, FQGTGA. V was pared by 5 bases and J by 0 bases, with 16 bases between. The CDR3 spells CASSPMGGGSNYGYTF. The CDR3 DNA reads as TGTGCCAGCAGCCCCATGGGTGGGGGATCTAACTATGGCTACACCTTC.